This TCR beta chain derives from a study of blood T cell repertoires in COVID-19. For the study at large: Acute and convalescent COVID-19 samples came from the United States, Italy and Spain.

V lost 1 base and J lost 4; bases outside the gene matches: 10. CDR3 length equals 18 residues. CDR1 and CDR2 (germline): SGHDT, YYEEEE. Authors' data handling: Amplified reference gene primers provided the basis for estimating nucleated cell counts. Profiled with immunoSEQ multiplex PCR; TCRdb holds only in-frame clones, not every one. The DNA was the basis for D and trimming; V, J and clone size are from that table. The sample consists of 200,000 to 250,000 clones, around nine tenths of them appearing once. The receptor was derived from a woman in her seventies with active or convalescent COVID-19. The specimen was peripheral blood. This chain uses TRBV5-6 with TRBJ1-6; 8 nucleotides align to TRBD1. This CDR3 reads CASSLQGAGGEYNSPLHF. CDR3 DNA: TGTGCCAGCAGCTTGCAGGGGGCAGGCGGGGAGTATAATTCACCCCTCCACTTT.